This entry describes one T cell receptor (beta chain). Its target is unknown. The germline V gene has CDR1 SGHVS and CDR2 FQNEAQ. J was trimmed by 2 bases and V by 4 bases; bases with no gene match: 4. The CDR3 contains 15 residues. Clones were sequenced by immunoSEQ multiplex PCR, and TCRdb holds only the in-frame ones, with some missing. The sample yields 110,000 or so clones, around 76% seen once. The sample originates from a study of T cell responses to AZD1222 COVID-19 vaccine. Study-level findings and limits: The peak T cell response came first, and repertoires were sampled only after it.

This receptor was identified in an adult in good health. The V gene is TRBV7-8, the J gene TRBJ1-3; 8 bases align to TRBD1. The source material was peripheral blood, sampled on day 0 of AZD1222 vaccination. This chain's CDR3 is CASSSQGAAGNTIYF. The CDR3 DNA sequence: TGTGCCAGCAGCTCCCAGGGGGCAGCTGGAAACACCATATATTTT.